Described below is a single T cell receptor (beta chain) sequence and its context. This sample was taken from a study of shared clonotypes between healthy human individuals. Assay: immunoSEQ multiplex PCR; the TCRdb copy retains only in-frame clones and omits some. The sample lists 730,000 or so clones, approximately 79% occurring once. V dropped 8 bases and J dropped 3 bases, with 18 bases sitting between them. This CDR3 comprises 15 residues. Germline V lookup: CDR1 LNHNV, CDR2 YYDKDF (reference sequence). This receptor was obtained from a woman in her 30s in good health. This chain joins TRBV15 and TRBJ2-3; maybe TRBD1 (5 bases). The sequencing sample was made of memory CD4+ T cells sorted from blood. The sample's subset: CD45RA-negative fraction. CDR3 amino acids: CATLDPGLGTDTQYF. CDR3 DNA sequence: TGTGCCACCCTGGACCCAGGGCTGGGGACAGATACGCAGTATTTT.